The next 18 T cell receptor beta chains were all read from a single sample in a study of blood T cell repertoires in COVID-19. Profiled with immunoSEQ multiplex PCR; TCRdb holds only in-frame clones, not every one. The sample consists of 150,000 or so clones, about 79% of them appearing once. Sample: peripheral blood. The receptors originated from a woman aged 55-70 years with acute or convalescent COVID-19.

The chain recombines TRBV29-1 with TRBJ2-3; TRBD1 is a possible D gene (5 bases). CDR1 is SQVTM and CDR2 is ANQGSEA in the germline V gene. The CDR3 length is 13 residues. Trimming removed 8 bases at V and 0 bases at J, with 12 bases between. CDR3 nucleotide sequence: TGCAGCTACTCCCAGGGAAGCACAGATACGCAGTATTTT. As protein: CSYSQGSTDTQYF.

Here the CDR3 reads CASSPRRQPPYQETQYF. Written as DNA, the CDR3 is TGTGCCAGCAGTCCCCGGAGGCAGCCTCCGTACCAAGAGACCCAGTACTTC. This chain links TRBV6-6 with TRBJ2-5, with a tentative D call TRBD2 (5 bases). Deletions cut 5 bases from V and 0 bases from J, with 19 bases between. The CDR3 is made up of 17 amino acids. Germline values: CDR1 MNHNY, CDR2 SVGAGI (reference sequence).

In its sample, this clone was seen once. The rearrangement links TRBV7-8 to TRBJ1-1; D is ambiguous. Germline V gives CDR1 SGHVS, CDR2 FQNEAQ. The CDR3 runs to 13 residues. The V end lost 7 bases, the J end lost 3 bases, and 12 bases lay between the germline ends. The CDR3 DNA reads as TGTGCCAGCACGCACCGGGTTGACACTGAAGCTTTCTTT. This encodes CASTHRVDTEAFF.

The chain links TRBV5-4 to TRBJ1-2; a possible D gene is TRBD1 (5 bases). The CDR3 is made up of 15 amino acids. CDR1 and CDR2 from the germline V gene are SGHNT and YYREEE (reference sequence). The ends were cut back, 4 bases at V and 1 base at J, with 14 bases in the middle. The CDR3 reads CASSQGARDNYGYTF. The CDR3, as DNA: TGTGCCAGCAGCCAAGGGGCAAGGGATAACTATGGCTACACCTTC.

This chain joins TRBV6-6 and TRBJ2-3, with a tentative D call TRBD1 (6 bases). The CDR3 has 14 residues. Germline lookup yields CDR1 MNHNY and CDR2 SVGAGI (reference sequence). V lost 4 bases to trimming and J lost 2 bases, with 10 bases between them. The CDR3 DNA sequence: TGTGCCAGCAGTTTACAGGGTGACACAGATACGCAGTATTTT. This gives the protein CASSLQGDTDTQYF.

V gene TRBV7-9 combines with J gene TRBJ1-3; 7 nucleotides line up with TRBD1. The CDR3 spans 15 residues. After removal of 3 bases from V and 2 bases from J, the junction contained 4 bases not matched to a gene. CDR1 and CDR2 (germline): SEHNR, FQNEAQ (reference sequence). The CDR3 DNA reads TGTGCCAGCAGCTTTGCAGGGGGAGCTGGAAACACCATATATTTT. Encoded protein: CASSFAGGAGNTIYF.

The chain couples TRBV18 to TRBJ2-4; D possibly corresponds to TRBD1 (6 bases). The CDR3 covers 13 residues. From germline, CDR1 is KGHSH and CDR2 LQKENI. With 6 bases removed from V and 8 bases from J, the gap between germline ends came to 14 bases. Written as DNA, the CDR3 is TGTGCCAGCTCCCGGACAGACGGTGACATTCAGTACTTC. Its protein product is CASSRTDGDIQYF.

The chain joins TRBV6-5 to TRBJ1-2; 9 bases align to TRBD1. The CDR3 consists of 15 residues. In germline, CDR1 is MNHEY, CDR2 SVGAGI. V was pared by 5 bases and J by 4 bases, with 8 bases of the junction left unmatched. The DNA for the CDR3 is TGTGCCAGCAGTCAACAGGGGGCCATCTCCTATGGCTACACCTTC. Its translation: CASSQQGAISYGYTF.

Only one count was recorded for this clone. The V and J genes are TRBV18 and TRBJ2-2; 15 bases line up with TRBD2. Germline trimming cut 6 bases from V and 3 bases from J; bases unmatched to any gene: 11. Germline V gene sequence: CDR1 KGHSH, CDR2 LQKENI. This CDR3 is built from 19 residues. CDR3 in amino acids: CASSPAGLAGGRDTGELFF. Written as DNA, the CDR3 is TGTGCCAGCTCCCCCGCCGGACTAGCGGGGGGGCGAGACACCGGGGAGCTGTTTTTT.

The chain carries TRBV27 and TRBJ1-5; D may be TRBD1 (5 bases). The V gene lost 0 bases and the J gene lost 6 bases, with 12 bases spanning the gap. There are 15 residues in the CDR3. The germline V gene has CDR1 MNHEY and CDR2 SMNVEV (reference sequence). The CDR3 nucleotides read TGTGCCAGCAGTTTATCGGGGCGGGGGGGTCAGCCCCAGCATTTT. This gives the protein CASSLSGRGGQPQHF.

This clone was picked up one time. The chain carries TRBV27 and TRBJ1-2; D might be TRBD1 (6 bases). CDR3 length: 14 amino acids. V lost 4 bases and J lost 8, with 17 bases in between. CDR1 and CDR2 (germline): MNHEY, SMNVEV (reference sequence). This chain's CDR3 is CASSSSQGSEGYTF. The CDR3 DNA sequence: TGTGCCAGCAGTTCCTCTCAGGGGAGCGAAGGCTACACCTTC.

With regard to this clone: The sample holds other DNA sequences that translate to the same CDR3. The CDR3 nucleotides are TGTGCCAGCAGTTCACCGGGACAGGGTAGGAATGAGCAGTTCTTC. Translating it yields CASSSPGQGRNEQFF. V is TRBV6-5 and J is TRBJ2-1, with 9 bases lining up with TRBD1. The CDR3 is made up of 15 amino acids. Trimming removed 4 bases from V and 7 bases from J; junction bases left unmatched: 8. Germline loops: CDR1 MNHEY, CDR2 SVGAGI.

The genes are TRBV4-1 and TRBJ1-4; D uncertain. The CDR3 consists of 14 residues. Germline CDR1 reads MGHRA; CDR2 reads YSYEKL. V shed 3 bases and J shed 5 bases, with 10 bases lying between them. The CDR3 DNA sequence: TGCGCCAGCAGCCAGAGGGCCGAGAATGAAAAACTGTTTTTT. Protein product: CASSQRAENEKLFF.

Only a few counts were recorded for this clone. The rearrangement links TRBV28 to TRBJ2-4, with 9 nucleotides matching TRBD1. CDR1 is MDHEN, CDR2 SYDVKM, per germline. This CDR3 has 21 residues. The junction had 18 bases not matched to a gene; V was cut back by 3 bases and J by 0 bases. This chain's CDR3 is CASSFLRGNRGRTLAKNIQYF. The CDR3 nucleotides read TGTGCCAGCAGTTTTTTGAGGGGGAACAGGGGGCGGACTCTAGCCAAAAACATTCAGTACTTC.

The chain joins TRBV3-1 (or the pseudogene TRBV3-2) to TRBJ1-6; 8 bases match TRBD1. The CDR3 consists of 15 residues. Germline-derived CDR1 and CDR2 are LGHDT and YNNKEL (reference sequence). The V segment lost 5 bases and the J segment 10 bases; nucleotides outside the gene matches: 10. In DNA form, the CDR3 reads TGTGCCAGCAGCTTGACAGGGGCGCTACAGTCACCCCTCCACTTT. It specifies CASSLTGALQSPLHF.

This chain joins TRBV30 and TRBJ1-1; unclear D gene. Germline loops: CDR1 GTSNPN, CDR2 SVGIG (reference sequence). This CDR3 comprises 16 residues. The ends were cut back, 0 bases at V and 0 bases at J, with 14 bases in the middle. The CDR3 sequence is CAWSVGTSPMNTEAFF. CDR3 nucleotides: TGTGCCTGGAGTGTGGGCACCTCCCCCATGAACACTGAAGCTTTCTTT.

This chain joins TRBV2 and TRBJ1-1; 7 bases match TRBD1. The V segment lost 11 bases and the J segment 1 base; nucleotides outside the gene matches: 7. The CDR3 has 13 amino acids. Per germline, CDR1 SNHLY and CDR2 FYNNEI. The CDR3 coding sequence is TGTGCCCGCCGCGGGACAGCGAACACTGAAGCTTTCTTT. Translation: CARRGTANTEAFF. Based on the CDR3 plus reference TRBV2 and TRBJ1-1, the full variable domain is EPEVTQTPSHQVTQMGQEVILRCVPISNHLYFYWYRQILGQKVEFLVSFYNNEISEKSEIFDDQFSVERPDGSNFTLKIRSTKLEDSAMYFCARRGTANTEAFFGQGTRLTVV.

This clone was recorded only once. The J gene is TRBJ2-3, the V gene TRBV5-1, with a possible D match to TRBD2 (6 bases). Germline CDR1 SGHRS, CDR2 YFSETQ. The CDR3 contains 14 residues. Trimming cost V 1 base and J 4 bases, with 10 bases left between them. Here the CDR3 DNA reads TGCGCCAGCAGCTTGTCACTAGCCGCAGATACGCAGTATTTT. It encodes CASSLSLAADTQYF.